The clone carrying this TCR beta chain was seen ten or more times. Its antigen is unknown. This sample was taken from a study of early T cells in non-severe SARS-CoV-2 infection. Study-wide background: Bulk RNA taken from unsorted whole blood was sequenced, leaving chains unpaired.

The TCR library protocol attached unique molecular identifiers to the individual cDNA molecules. Using its own MiXCR run on the 5' RACE reads, TCRdb lists one record per CDR3 protein. This sample has tens of thousands of distinct CDR3 sequences, with 20% found just once. The study's findings and limits: The matching step, a VDJdb search, favored anti-spike CD8 responses and missed private and CD4 specificities.

The material was whole blood, obtained at baseline. This clonotype was sampled from an adult who was a healthcare worker with PCR-confirmed SARS-CoV-2 infection or an uninfected control (not recorded which).

In DNA, the CDR3 is TGTGCCAGCAGTTTAAAGGGCCTTTACGAGCAGTACTTC. Translated: CASSLKGLYEQYF. The gene calls are TRBV12-3 or TRBV12-4 and TRBJ2-7; D gene unclear. The CDR3 loop spans 13 amino acids. V lost 2 bases, J lost 4 bases, and 9 bases lay in between.